The 18 T cell receptor beta chains given below trace back to one sample, sequenced in a study of blood T cell repertoires in COVID-19. The data were produced by immunoSEQ multiplex PCR, yet TCRdb's version contains in-frame clones alone and is incomplete. There are about 75,000 clones in the sample; 84% occur only once, and 20% to 25% lies in the top ten. The sequencing input was peripheral blood. The receptors stem from a woman between 45 and 65 years old with acute or convalescent COVID-19.

The rearrangement links TRBV12-3 or TRBV12-4 to TRBJ2-1, with D uncertain. The V gene lost 7 bases and the J gene lost 4 bases, with 5 bases spanning the gap. This CDR3 has 11 residues. DNA of the CDR3: TGTGCCAGCACCGGGTACAATGAGCAGTTCTTC. This gives the protein CASTGYNEQFF.

The chain employs TRBV6-2 or TRBV6-3 and TRBJ2-1; possibly TRBD1 for D (6 bases). The CDR3 consists of 13 residues. Germline CDR1 reads MNHEY; CDR2 reads SVGEGT. V lost 1 base and J lost 8, with 9 bases in between. The CDR3 DNA reads as TGTGCCAGCAGTTACTTCAGGGGATATGAGCAGTTCTTC. It translates to CASSYFRGYEQFF.

The rearrangement links TRBV7-9 to TRBJ2-7; D is uncertain. CDR1 is SEHNR and CDR2 is FQNEAQ in the germline V gene (reference sequence). The CDR3 length is 17 residues. Trimming took off 7 bases at V and 1 base at J, with 23 bases between the two ends. CDR3 residues: CASTDQTPTETSYEQYF. The CDR3 DNA reads as TGTGCCAGCACCGACCAAACCCCGACTGAAACGTCCTACGAGCAGTACTTC.

The J gene is TRBJ2-3, the V gene TRBV6-4, with 16 bases fitting TRBD2. The CDR3 is 22 residues long. The trim removed 2 bases at V and 2 bases at J, leaving 16 bases unmatched. Germline CDR1 reads MRHNA; CDR2 reads SNTAGT. Here the CDR3 reads CASSDVLGPGLAGGPHTDTQYF. The CDR3 nucleotides read TGTGCCAGCAGTGACGTTCTAGGTCCGGGACTAGCGGGAGGGCCACACACAGATACGCAGTATTTT.

This clone was seen only once. The chain couples TRBV2 to TRBJ1-5, with D unresolved. Germline CDR1 is SNHLY and CDR2 is FYNNEI. Deletions cut 6 bases from V and 3 bases from J, with 9 bases between. The CDR3 extends over 13 amino acids. The DNA of the CDR3 is TGTGCCAGCAGGAGAGGGTACAATCAGCCCCAGCATTTT. Protein product: CASRRGYNQPQHF. Looking up the rest from reference TRBV2 and TRBJ1-5 gives the full variable domain: EPEVTQTPSHQVTQMGQEVILRCVPISNHLYFYWYRQILGQKVEFLVSFYNNEISEKSEIFDDQFSVERPDGSNFTLKIRSTKLEDSAMYFCASRRGYNQPQHFGDGTRLSIL.

The chain combines TRBV28 with TRBJ1-5; TRBD1 might be the D (5 bases). Trimming removed 4 bases at V and 4 bases at J, with 17 bases between. Germline loops: CDR1 MDHEN, CDR2 SYDVKM. This CDR3 spans 16 amino acids. The CDR3 DNA follows: TGTGCCAGCAGTTCCCGCCGGACGGGGGGGAATCAGCCCCAGCATTTT. The encoded protein is CASSSRRTGGNQPQHF. Using reference TRBV28 and TRBJ1-5 for the parts outside the CDR3, the full variable domain is DVKVTQSSRYLVKRTGEKVFLECVQDMDHENMFWYRQDPGLGLRLIYFSYDVKMKEKGDIPEGYSVSREKKERFSLILESASTNQTSMYLCASSSRRTGGNQPQHFGDGTRLSIL.

In its sample, this clone was seen many times. V gene TRBV7-6 combines with J gene TRBJ2-7, with 7 bases that match TRBD2. Germline CDR1 is SGHVS and CDR2 is FNYEAQ. The CDR3 covers 15 residues. Trimming removed 2 bases from V and 6 bases from J; junction bases left unmatched: 10. Written as DNA, the CDR3 is TGTGCCAGCAGCTTAATCGGCTGGGGCGGGGGCGAGCAGTACTTC. Amino acids: CASSLIGWGGGEQYF.

This clone occurred once. This rearrangement joins TRBV6-5 to TRBJ1-3; the match to TRBD1 covers 12 bases. The CDR3 length is 16 residues. CDR1 is MNHEY, CDR2 SVGAGI, per germline. J lost 8 bases, V lost 4 bases, and 9 bases had no gene match. In DNA, the CDR3 is TGTGCCAGCAGTTTAGCCGGGACAGGGGGCACAGACACCATATATTTT. This gives the protein CASSLAGTGGTDTIYF.

The chain is built from TRBV19 and TRBJ2-1; the match to TRBD1 covers 9 bases. From germline, CDR1 is LNHDA and CDR2 SQIVND (reference sequence). CDR3 length: 13 amino acids. The V and J ends lost 5 bases and 10 bases, in that order; junction bases with no gene match: 6. The CDR3 nucleotides read TGTGCCAGTAGTTTCGGACAGGGGAGGGAGCAGTTCTTC. Encoded protein: CASSFGQGREQFF. The full variable domain, its missing parts supplied by reference TRBV19 and TRBJ2-1, is DGGITQSPKYLFRKEGQNVTLSCEQNLNHDAMYWYRQDPGQGLRLIYYSQIVNDFQKGDIAEGYSVSREKKESFPLTVTSAQKNPTAFYLCASSFGQGREQFFGPGTRLTVL.

V usage is TRBV3-1 (or the pseudogene TRBV3-2) and J usage is TRBJ2-3; 9 nucleotides agree with TRBD2. CDR1 LGHDT and CDR2 YNNKEL come from the germline V gene (reference sequence). The junction had 13 bases not matched to a gene; V was cut back by 4 bases and J by 5 bases. CDR3 length: 17 residues. CDR3: CASSPITRTSVGDTQYF. The CDR3, as DNA: TGTGCCAGCAGCCCAATTACGAGGACTAGCGTGGGAGATACGCAGTATTTT.

The CDR3 sequence is CASRGTGGRPQHF. Written as DNA, the CDR3 is TGTGCCAGCAGAGGGACAGGGGGACGGCCCCAGCATTTT. This chain uses TRBV27 with TRBJ1-5, with 11 bases matching TRBD1. V shed 6 bases, J shed 9 bases, and the junction held 4 bases outside the gene matches. Germline assignment: CDR1 MNHEY and CDR2 SMNVEV (reference sequence). This CDR3 is built from 13 residues.

V usage is TRBV15 and J usage is TRBJ1-6, with 8 bases that match TRBD1. In germline, CDR1 is LNHNV, CDR2 YYDKDF (reference sequence). The V gene end was trimmed by 6 bases and the J gene end by 5 bases; junction bases not matched to a gene: 6. There are 15 residues in the CDR3. The CDR3 DNA sequence: TGTGCCACCAGTTTAGACAGGGGTAATAATTCACCCCTCCACTTT. Residues: CATSLDRGNNSPLHF.

J is TRBJ2-1 and V is TRBV19; TRBD2 matches 11 bases. The CDR3 runs to 15 residues. Trimming at V came to 5 bases and at J to 9 bases, leaving 9 bases not matched to a gene. CDR1 and CDR2 from the germline V gene are LNHDA and SQIVND (reference sequence). The CDR3, as DNA: TGTGCCAGTAGTCTAGCGGGAGGATTGCAGGGTGAGCAGTTCTTC. Its protein is CASSLAGGLQGEQFF.

The V gene is TRBV7-2, the J gene TRBJ2-1, with 8 bases identical to TRBD2. The CDR3 has 18 amino acids. The V gene end was trimmed by 0 bases and the J gene end by 7 bases; junction bases not matched to a gene: 14. Germline V lookup: CDR1 SGHTA, CDR2 FQGNSA. DNA for the CDR3: TGTGCCAGCAGCTTAGCTGGGCCTCTGGCTAGCGGGTTGAATGAGCAGTTCTTC. This codes for CASSLAGPLASGLNEQFF.

The V call is TRBV6-5, the J call TRBJ1-2; D remains unclear. The germline V gene has CDR1 MNHEY and CDR2 SVGAGI. The CDR3 runs 15 residues. Trimming left V 6 bases short and J 0 bases short, with 14 bases between. Here the CDR3 DNA reads TGTGCCAGCAGCCCATCGCAGGCCACTAACTATGGCTACACCTTC. This sequence encodes CASSPSQATNYGYTF.

This clone was seen a single time. The chain joins TRBV9 to TRBJ2-2; 7 bases are a match to TRBD1. Germline values: CDR1 SGDLS, CDR2 YYNGEE. The V and J ends lost 3 bases and 10 bases, in that order; junction bases with no gene match: 6. CDR3 length: 13 amino acids. The CDR3 protein is CASSATGTAELFF. The CDR3 DNA follows: TGTGCCAGCAGCGCAACCGGGACAGCGGAGCTGTTTTTT.

The genes are TRBV10-3 and TRBJ1-3; D perhaps matches TRBD1 (5 bases). Germline CDR1 and CDR2: ENHRY and SYGVKD. CDR3 size: 15 residues. Trimming cost V 4 bases and J 0 bases, with 10 bases left between them. CDR3 region: CAISGDSSSGNTIYF. The DNA of the CDR3 is TGTGCCATCAGTGGGGACTCGAGCTCTGGAAACACCATATATTTT.

This sequence joins TRBV6-5 and TRBJ2-3; 7 nucleotides align to TRBD2. The germline V gene has CDR1 MNHEY and CDR2 SVGAGI. Unmatched junction bases numbered 2, after V lost 2 bases and J lost 0 bases. The CDR3 extends over 15 amino acids. CDR3 in amino acids: CASSYVGGSTDTQYF. DNA of the CDR3: TGTGCCAGCAGTTACGTGGGGGGGAGCACAGATACGCAGTATTTT.